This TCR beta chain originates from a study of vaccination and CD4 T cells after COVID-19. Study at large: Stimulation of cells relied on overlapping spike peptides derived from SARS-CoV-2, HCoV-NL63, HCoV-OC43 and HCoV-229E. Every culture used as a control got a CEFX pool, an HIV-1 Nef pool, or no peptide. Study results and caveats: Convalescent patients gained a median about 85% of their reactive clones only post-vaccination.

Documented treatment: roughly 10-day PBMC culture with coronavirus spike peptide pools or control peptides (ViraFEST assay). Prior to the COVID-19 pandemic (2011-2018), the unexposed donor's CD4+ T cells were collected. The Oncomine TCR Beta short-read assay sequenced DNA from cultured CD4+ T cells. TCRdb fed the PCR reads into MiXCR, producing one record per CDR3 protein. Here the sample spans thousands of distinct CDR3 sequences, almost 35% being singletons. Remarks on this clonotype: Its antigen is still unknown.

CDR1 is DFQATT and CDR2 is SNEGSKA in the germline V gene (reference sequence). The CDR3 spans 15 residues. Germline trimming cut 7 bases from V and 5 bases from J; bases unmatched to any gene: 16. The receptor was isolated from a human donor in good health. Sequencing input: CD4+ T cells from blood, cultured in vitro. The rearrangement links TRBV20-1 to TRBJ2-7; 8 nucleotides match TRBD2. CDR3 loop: CSVRMGGGGLDEQYF. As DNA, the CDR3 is TGCAGTGTAAGAATGGGGGGCGGGGGGCTGGACGAGCAGTACTTC.